These T cell receptor beta chains were read from a single sample in a study of regulatory T cells in long-lasting Graves disease. TCRdb recomputed calls from the multiplex PCR reads with MiXCR, one row per CDR3 protein. The sample has hundreds of thousands of distinct CDR3 sequences, around a fifth seen once; the top ten hold roughly 14%. The sample consisted of peripheral blood mononuclear cells (PBMCs), taken when the disease was refractory, from a patient treated with antithyroid drugs. The receptors were sampled from a female donor with Graves disease. CDR3s include the opening cysteine and the closing phenylalanine or tryptophan. Fields, in order: D gene, J gene, V gene, clone size, CDR3 protein, CDR3 DNA. D genes are given only for firm matches. Rows may omit the clone size; those that give it use once, few, many or a size class.

>.|TRBJ1-1|TRBV20-1|many
CSARGTLNTEAFF
TGCAGTGCTAGGGGGACTTTGAACACTGAAGCTTTCTTT
>.|TRBJ1-1|TRBV2|many
CASSEMSGNTEAFF
TGTGCCAGCAGTGAGATGAGTGGGAACACTGAAGCTTTCTTT
>.|TRBJ1-2|TRBV30|few
CAWSVRGAGGYTF
TGTGCCTGGAGTGTACGGGGAGCGGGAGGCTACACCTTC
>.|TRBJ1-2|TRBV5-1|few
CASSFLQGNGYTF
TGCGCCAGCAGCTTCTTACAGGGAAATGGCTACACCTTC
>.|TRBJ1-2|TRBV6-5|many
CASSYTHPGTYGYTF
TGTGCCAGCAGTTACACCCACCCGGGGACCTATGGCTACACCTTC
>.|TRBJ1-3|TRBV28|many
CASTTGSSGNTIYF
TGTGCCAGCACCACCGGAAGCTCTGGAAACACCATATATTTT
>.|TRBJ2-1|TRBV28|.
CASGRPGRQDEQFF
TGTGCCAGCGGACGGCCCGGGAGACAGGATGAGCAGTTCTTC
>.|TRBJ2-7|TRBV2|many
CASRSKIAYSYEQYF
TGTGCCAGCAGGTCTAAAATCGCATACTCCTACGAGCAGTACTTC
>.|TRBJ2-5|TRBV6-1|many
CASTKGRETQYF
TGTGCCAGTACGAAAGGGCGGGAGACCCAGTACTTC
>.|TRBJ1-1|TRBV18|few
CASSPPPGYTEAFF
TGTGCCAGCTCACCACCCCCGGGGTACACTGAAGCTTTCTTT
>.|TRBJ1-5|TRBV9|.
CASSVGPGAWQPQHF
TGTGCCAGCAGCGTGGGCCCCGGGGCGTGGCAGCCCCAGCATTTT
>.|TRBJ1-4|TRBV7-2|many
CASSLVGEKLFF
TGTGCCAGCAGCTTAGTTGGGGAAAAACTGTTTTTT
>TRBD2|TRBJ2-2|TRBV28|many
CASSLTGTSGFRLFF
TGTGCCAGCAGTTTAACCGGGACTAGCGGATTCCGCTTGTTTTTT
>.|TRBJ2-7|TRBV19|.
CASSQVHRLSYEQYF
TGTGCCAGTAGCCAGGTACATCGCCTCTCCTACGAGCAGTACTTC
>TRBD2|TRBJ2-7|TRBV13|many
CASSFGTSGRDLEQYF
TGTGCCAGCAGCTTCGGGACTAGCGGGAGGGACCTCGAGCAGTACTTC
>.|TRBJ2-1|TRBV28|once
CASSSHRNNEQFF
TGTGCCAGCAGTTCCCACAGGAACAATGAGCAGTTCTTC
>.|TRBJ2-1|TRBV2|.
CASSDLLEQFF
TGTGCCAGCAGTGACCTGCTAGAGCAGTTCTTC
>.|TRBJ2-6|TRBV7-2|.
CASSLAAGSSGANVLTF
TGTGCCAGCAGCTTAGCCGCGGGGAGCTCTGGGGCCAACGTCCTGACTTTC
>TRBD1|TRBJ2-7|TRBV19|few
CASLGQGGNEQYF
TGTGCCAGCCTCGGACAGGGGGGTAACGAGCAGTACTTC